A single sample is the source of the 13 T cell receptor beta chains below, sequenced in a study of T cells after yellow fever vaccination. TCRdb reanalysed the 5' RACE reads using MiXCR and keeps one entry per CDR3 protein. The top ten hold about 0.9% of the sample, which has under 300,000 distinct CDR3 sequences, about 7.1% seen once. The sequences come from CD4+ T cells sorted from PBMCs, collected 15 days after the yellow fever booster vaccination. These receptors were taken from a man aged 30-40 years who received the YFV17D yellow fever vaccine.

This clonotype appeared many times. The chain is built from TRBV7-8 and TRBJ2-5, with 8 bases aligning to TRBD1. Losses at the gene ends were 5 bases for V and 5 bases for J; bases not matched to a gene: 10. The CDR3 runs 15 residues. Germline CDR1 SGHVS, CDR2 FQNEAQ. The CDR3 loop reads CASSPTGVQRETQYF. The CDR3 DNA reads TGTGCCAGCAGCCCGACAGGGGTCCAGCGGGAGACCCAGTACTTC.

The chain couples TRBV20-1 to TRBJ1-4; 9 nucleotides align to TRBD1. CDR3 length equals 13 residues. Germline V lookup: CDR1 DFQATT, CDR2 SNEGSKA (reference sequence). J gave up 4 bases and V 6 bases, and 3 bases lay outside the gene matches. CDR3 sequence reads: CSARTGVNEKLFF. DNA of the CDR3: TGCAGTGCCAGGACAGGGGTTAATGAAAAACTGTTTTTT.

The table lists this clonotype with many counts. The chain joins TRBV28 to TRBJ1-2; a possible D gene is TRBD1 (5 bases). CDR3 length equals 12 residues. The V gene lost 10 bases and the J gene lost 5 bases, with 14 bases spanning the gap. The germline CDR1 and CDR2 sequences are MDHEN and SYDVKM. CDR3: CAIDKGPYGYTF. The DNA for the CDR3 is TGTGCCATTGACAAGGGACCTTATGGCTACACCTTC.

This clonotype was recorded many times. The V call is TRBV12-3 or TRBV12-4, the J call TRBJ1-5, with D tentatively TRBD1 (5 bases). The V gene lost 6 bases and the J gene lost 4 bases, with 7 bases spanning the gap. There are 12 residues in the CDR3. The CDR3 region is CASSRANQPQHF. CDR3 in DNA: TGTGCCAGCAGCAGGGCGAATCAGCCCCAGCATTTT.

The CDR3 DNA reads TGCGCCAGCAGCCCAATTGGGCACGGTACGGGCAATGAGCAGTTCTTC. It yields the protein CASSPIGHGTGNEQFF. The rearrangement joins TRBV5-1 to TRBJ2-1; the D is unclear. The CDR3 loop spans 16 amino acids. Trimming removed 4 bases at V and 6 bases at J, with 20 bases between. Germline CDR1 SGHRS, CDR2 YFSETQ.

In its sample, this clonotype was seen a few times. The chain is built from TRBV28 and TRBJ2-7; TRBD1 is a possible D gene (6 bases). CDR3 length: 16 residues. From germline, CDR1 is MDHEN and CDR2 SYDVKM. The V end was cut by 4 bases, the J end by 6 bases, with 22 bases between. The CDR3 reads CASSSGTRMFGSEQYF. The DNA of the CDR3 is TGTGCCAGCAGTTCCGGGACAAGGATGTTTGGTTCCGAGCAGTACTTC. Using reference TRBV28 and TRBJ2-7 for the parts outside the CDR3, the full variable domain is DVKVTQSSRYLVKRTGEKVFLECVQDMDHENMFWYRQDPGLGLRLIYFSYDVKMKEKGDIPEGYSVSREKKERFSLILESASTNQTSMYLCASSSGTRMFGSEQYFGPGTRLTVT.

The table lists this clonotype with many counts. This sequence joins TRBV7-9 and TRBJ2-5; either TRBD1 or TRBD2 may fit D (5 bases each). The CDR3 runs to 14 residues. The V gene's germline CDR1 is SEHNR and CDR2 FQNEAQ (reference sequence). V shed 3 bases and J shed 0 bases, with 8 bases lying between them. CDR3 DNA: TGTGCCAGCAGCTTGGGGGAGTACCAAGAGACCCAGTACTTC. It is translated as CASSLGEYQETQYF.

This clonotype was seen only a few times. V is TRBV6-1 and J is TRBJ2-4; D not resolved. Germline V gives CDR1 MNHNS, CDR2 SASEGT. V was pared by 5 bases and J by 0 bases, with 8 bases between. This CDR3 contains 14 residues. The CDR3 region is CASSPELAKNIQYF. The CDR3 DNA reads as TGTGCCAGCAGTCCGGAATTAGCCAAAAACATTCAGTACTTC.

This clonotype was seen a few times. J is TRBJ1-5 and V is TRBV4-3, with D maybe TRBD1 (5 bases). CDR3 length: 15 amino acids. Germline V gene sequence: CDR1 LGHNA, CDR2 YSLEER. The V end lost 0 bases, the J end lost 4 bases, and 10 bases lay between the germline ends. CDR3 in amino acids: CASSQDLGGNQPQHF. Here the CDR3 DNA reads TGCGCCAGCAGCCAAGATCTGGGGGGGAATCAGCCCCAGCATTTT.

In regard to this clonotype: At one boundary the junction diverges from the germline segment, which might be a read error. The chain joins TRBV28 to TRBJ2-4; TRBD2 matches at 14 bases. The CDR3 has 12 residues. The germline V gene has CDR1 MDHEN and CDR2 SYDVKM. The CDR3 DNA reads TGTGCCAGCAGTCCTTTGGGACTAGCGGGAGACTTC. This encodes CASSPLGLAGDF.

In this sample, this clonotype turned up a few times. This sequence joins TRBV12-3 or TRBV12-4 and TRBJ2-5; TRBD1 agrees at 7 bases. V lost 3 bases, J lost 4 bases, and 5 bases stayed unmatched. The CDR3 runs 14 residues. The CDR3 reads CASSLTGNGETQYF. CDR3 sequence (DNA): TGTGCCAGCAGTTTGACAGGGAATGGAGAGACCCAGTACTTC.

The CDR3 DNA reads TGTGCCAGCAGGGTCACAGATACGCAGTATTTT. This translates into CASRVTDTQYF. The V call is TRBV28, the J call TRBJ2-3; D gene ambiguous. CDR1 MDHEN and CDR2 SYDVKM come from the germline V gene. This CDR3 has 11 residues. Between the trimmed V and J ends, which lost 6 bases and 2 bases, there was a span of 3 bases.

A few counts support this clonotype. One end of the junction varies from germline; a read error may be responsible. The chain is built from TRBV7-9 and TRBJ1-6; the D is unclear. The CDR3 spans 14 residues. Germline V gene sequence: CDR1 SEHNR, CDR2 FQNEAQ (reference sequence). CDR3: CAGSLDLDNSPLHF. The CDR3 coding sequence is TGTGCCGGCAGCTTGGACCTCGATAATTCACCCCTCCACTTT.